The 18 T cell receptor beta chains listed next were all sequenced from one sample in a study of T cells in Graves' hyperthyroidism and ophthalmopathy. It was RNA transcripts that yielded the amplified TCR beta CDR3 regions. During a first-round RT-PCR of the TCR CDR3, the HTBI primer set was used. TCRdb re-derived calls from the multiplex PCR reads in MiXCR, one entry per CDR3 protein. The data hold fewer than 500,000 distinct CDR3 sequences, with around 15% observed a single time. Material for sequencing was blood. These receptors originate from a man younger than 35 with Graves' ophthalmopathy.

CDR3 sequence (DNA): TGCGCCAGCAGCTTAACCTCCCGGACTAGCGGGGGAGAGACCCAGTACTTC. It codes for CASSLTSRTSGGETQYF. The gene calls are TRBV5-1 and TRBJ2-5; 13 bases match TRBD2. Germline loops: CDR1 SGHRS, CDR2 YFSETQ. This CDR3 is 17 amino acids long. V shed 2 bases, J shed 4 bases, and the junction held 8 bases outside the gene matches.

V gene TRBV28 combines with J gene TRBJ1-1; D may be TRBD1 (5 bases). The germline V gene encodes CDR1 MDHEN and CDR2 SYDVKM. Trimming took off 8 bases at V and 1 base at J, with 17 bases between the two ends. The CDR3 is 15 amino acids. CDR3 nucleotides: TGTGCCAGCTCCAAAATCCTGGGGCGGAACACTGAAGCTTTCTTT. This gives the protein CASSKILGRNTEAFF.

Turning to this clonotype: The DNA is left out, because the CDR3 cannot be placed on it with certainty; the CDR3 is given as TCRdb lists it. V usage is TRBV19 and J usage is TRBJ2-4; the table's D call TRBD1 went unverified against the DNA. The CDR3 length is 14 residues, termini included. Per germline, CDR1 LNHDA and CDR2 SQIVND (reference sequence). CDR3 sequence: CASTSDSGKNIQYF.

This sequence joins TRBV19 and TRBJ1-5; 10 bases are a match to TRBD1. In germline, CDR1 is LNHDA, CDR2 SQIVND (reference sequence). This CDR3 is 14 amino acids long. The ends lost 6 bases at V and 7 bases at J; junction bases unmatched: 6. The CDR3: CASSTTGGGQPQHF. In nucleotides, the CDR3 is TGTGCCAGTAGCACGACAGGGGGCGGACAGCCCCAGCATTTT.

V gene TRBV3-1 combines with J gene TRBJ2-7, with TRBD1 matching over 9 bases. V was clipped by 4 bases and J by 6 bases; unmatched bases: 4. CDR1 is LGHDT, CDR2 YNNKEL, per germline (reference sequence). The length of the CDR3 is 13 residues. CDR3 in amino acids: CASSRDRVVEQYF. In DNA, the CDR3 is TGTGCCAGCAGCCGGGACAGGGTGGTCGAGCAGTACTTC.

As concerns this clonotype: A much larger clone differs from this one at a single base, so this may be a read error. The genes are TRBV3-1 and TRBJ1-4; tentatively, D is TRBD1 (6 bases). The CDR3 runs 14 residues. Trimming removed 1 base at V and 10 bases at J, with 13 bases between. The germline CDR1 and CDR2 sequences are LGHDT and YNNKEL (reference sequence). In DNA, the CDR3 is TGTGCCAGCAGCCAAGGGGAGAGAGGGGGAAAACTGTTTTTT. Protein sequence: CASSQGERGGKLFF.

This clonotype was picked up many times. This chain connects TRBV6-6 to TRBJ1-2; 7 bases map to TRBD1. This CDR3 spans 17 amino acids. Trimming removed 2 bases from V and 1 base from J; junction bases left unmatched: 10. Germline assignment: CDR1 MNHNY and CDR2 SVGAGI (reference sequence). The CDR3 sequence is CASSYPKTGESNYGYTF. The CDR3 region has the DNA TGTGCCAGCAGTTACCCAAAAACAGGGGAGAGTAACTATGGCTACACCTTC.

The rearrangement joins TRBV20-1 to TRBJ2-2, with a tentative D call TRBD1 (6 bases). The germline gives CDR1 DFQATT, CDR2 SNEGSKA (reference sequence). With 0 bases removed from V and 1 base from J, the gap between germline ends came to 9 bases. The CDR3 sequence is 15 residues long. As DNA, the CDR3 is TGCAGTGCTAGAGATGGACAGCTGAACACCGGGGAGCTGTTTTTT. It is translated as CSARDGQLNTGELFF.

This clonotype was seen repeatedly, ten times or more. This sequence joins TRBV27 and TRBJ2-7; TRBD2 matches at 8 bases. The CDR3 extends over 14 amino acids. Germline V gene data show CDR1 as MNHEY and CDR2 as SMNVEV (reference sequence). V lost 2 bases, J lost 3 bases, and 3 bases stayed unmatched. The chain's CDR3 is CASSLRAGGYEQYF. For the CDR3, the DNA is TGTGCCAGCAGTTTACGGGCGGGGGGCTACGAGCAGTACTTC.

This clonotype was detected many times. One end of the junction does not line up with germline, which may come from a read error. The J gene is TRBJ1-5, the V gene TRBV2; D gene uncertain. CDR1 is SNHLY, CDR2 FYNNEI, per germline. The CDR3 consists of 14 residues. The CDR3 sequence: CASSVSKNNRPQHF. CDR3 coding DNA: TGTGCCAGCAGTGTTTCAAAGAACAATCGGCCCCAGCATTTT.

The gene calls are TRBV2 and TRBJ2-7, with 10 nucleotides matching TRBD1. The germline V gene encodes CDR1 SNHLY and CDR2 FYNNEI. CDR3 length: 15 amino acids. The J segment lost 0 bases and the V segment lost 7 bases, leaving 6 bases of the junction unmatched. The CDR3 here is CASNDRGPHSYEQYF. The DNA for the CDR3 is TGTGCCAGCAACGACAGGGGGCCCCACTCCTACGAGCAGTACTTC.

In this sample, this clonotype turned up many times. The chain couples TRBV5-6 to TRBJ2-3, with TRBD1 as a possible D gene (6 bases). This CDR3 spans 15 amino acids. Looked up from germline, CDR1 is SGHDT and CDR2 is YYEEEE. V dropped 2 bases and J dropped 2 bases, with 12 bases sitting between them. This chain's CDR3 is CASSFGDTFTDTQYF. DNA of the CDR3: TGTGCCAGCAGCTTCGGGGACACCTTCACAGATACGCAGTATTTT. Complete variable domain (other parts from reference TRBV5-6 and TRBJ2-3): DAGVTQSPTHLIKTRGQQVTLRCSPKSGHDTVSWYQQALGQGPQFIFQYYEEEERQRGNFPDRFSGHQFPNYSSELNVNALLLGDSALYLCASSFGDTFTDTQYFGPGTRLTVL.

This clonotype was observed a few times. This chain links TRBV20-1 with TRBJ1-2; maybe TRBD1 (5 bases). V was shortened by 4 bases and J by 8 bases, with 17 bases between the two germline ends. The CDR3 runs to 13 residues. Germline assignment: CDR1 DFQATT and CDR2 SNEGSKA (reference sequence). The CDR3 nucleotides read TGCAGTGCTAAGGACATCCTAACGGGCGGCTACACCTTC. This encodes CSAKDILTGGYTF.

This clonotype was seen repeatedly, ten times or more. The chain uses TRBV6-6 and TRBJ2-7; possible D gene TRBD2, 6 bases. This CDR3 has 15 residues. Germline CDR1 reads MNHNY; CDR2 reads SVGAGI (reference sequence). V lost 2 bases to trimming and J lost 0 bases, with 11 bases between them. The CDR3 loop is CASSYGGLGSYEQYF. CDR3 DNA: TGTGCCAGCAGTTACGGAGGGCTGGGCTCCTACGAGCAGTACTTC.

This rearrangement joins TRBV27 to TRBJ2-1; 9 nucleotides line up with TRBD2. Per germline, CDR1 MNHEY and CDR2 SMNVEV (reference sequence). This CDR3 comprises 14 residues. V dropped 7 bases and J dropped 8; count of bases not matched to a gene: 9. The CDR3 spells CASTSGTVVYEQFF. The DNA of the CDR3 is TGTGCCAGCACTAGCGGGACTGTTGTTTATGAGCAGTTCTTC.

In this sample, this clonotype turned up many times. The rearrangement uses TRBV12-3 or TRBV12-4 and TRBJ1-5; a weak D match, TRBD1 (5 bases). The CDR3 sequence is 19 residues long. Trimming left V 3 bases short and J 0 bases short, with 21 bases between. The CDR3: CASSFWGGDRRNSNQPQHF. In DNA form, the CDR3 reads TGTGCCAGCAGTTTTTGGGGCGGGGACCGGAGAAATAGCAATCAGCCCCAGCATTTT.

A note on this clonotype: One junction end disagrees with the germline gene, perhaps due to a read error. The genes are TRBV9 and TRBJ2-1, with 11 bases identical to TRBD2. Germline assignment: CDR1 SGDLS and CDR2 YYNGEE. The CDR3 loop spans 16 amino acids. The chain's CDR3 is CASSVSTSGSSNERFF. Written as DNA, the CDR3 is TGTGCCAGCAGCGTAAGCACTAGCGGGAGCTCTAATGAGCGGTTCTTC.

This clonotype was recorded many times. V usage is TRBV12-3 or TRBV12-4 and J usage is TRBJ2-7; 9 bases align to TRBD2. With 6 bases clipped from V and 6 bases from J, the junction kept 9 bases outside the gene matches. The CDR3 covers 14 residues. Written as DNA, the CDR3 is TGTGCCAGCAGACCTGCGGGGGGGCCGGTCGAGCAGTACTTC. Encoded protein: CASRPAGGPVEQYF.